These 21 T cell receptor beta chains share one sample of origin, sequenced in a study of blood T cell repertoires in COVID-19. Assay: immunoSEQ multiplex PCR; the TCRdb copy retains only in-frame clones and omits some. The sample includes approximately 170,000 clones, about nine tenths of them seen just once. The sequencing sample was made of peripheral blood. The receptors derive from a woman aged 70-85 years with acute or convalescent COVID-19.

This clone was picked up a small number of times. This chain joins TRBV5-1 and TRBJ1-1; 7 bases align to TRBD1. Germline values: CDR1 SGHRS, CDR2 YFSETQ. The length of the CDR3 is 16 residues. Trimming cost V 4 bases and J 1 base; bases outside gene matches: 10. The CDR3 sequence is CASSVSPGQPNTEAFF. The CDR3 region has the DNA TGCGCCAGCAGCGTGTCCCCGGGACAGCCGAACACTGAAGCTTTCTTT.

V usage is TRBV6-1 and J usage is TRBJ1-2; 7 bases fit TRBD1. The CDR3 totals 16 residues. Germline CDR1 MNHNS, CDR2 SASEGT. The junction had 6 bases not matched to a gene; V was cut back by 2 bases and J by 0 bases. CDR3 coding DNA: TGTGCCAGCAGTGAAAGGGACAGTGTAGCTAACTATGGCTACACCTTC. It yields the protein CASSERDSVANYGYTF.

The V and J genes are TRBV10-3 and TRBJ2-1; 7 nucleotides line up with TRBD2. Germline CDR1 is ENHRY and CDR2 is SYGVKD. The junction had 6 bases not matched to a gene; V was cut back by 6 bases and J by 1 base. CDR3 length: 15 amino acids. Here the CDR3 reads CAIRLGGFSYNEQFF. The CDR3 DNA reads as TGTGCCATCAGGTTGGGGGGGTTTTCCTACAATGAGCAGTTCTTC.

The rearrangement uses TRBV6-2 or TRBV6-3 and TRBJ2-3; 15 bases fit TRBD2. The germline V gene encodes CDR1 MNHEY and CDR2 SVGEGT. The CDR3 is made up of 18 amino acids. The V gene end was trimmed by 6 bases and the J gene end by 0 bases; junction bases not matched to a gene: 7. The CDR3 spells CASSPGLAGGISTDTQYF. In nucleotides, the CDR3 is TGTGCCAGCAGCCCTGGACTAGCGGGGGGGATTAGCACAGATACGCAGTATTTT.

The gene calls are TRBV7-6 and TRBJ1-5; 7 positions match TRBD1. Trimming took 0 bases from V and 9 from J; bases not matched to a gene: 5. Germline assignment: CDR1 SGHVS and CDR2 FNYEAQ. This CDR3 spans 14 amino acids. The CDR3 protein is CASSLAQGGLPQHF. Written as DNA, the CDR3 is TGTGCCAGCAGCTTAGCGCAGGGGGGCTTGCCCCAGCATTTT.

This chain links TRBV6-5 with TRBJ1-4; D might be TRBD1 (5 bases). This CDR3 has 14 amino acids. Germline CDR1 MNHEY, CDR2 SVGAGI. V lost 8 bases, J lost 7 bases, and 17 bases lay in between. DNA for the CDR3: TGTGCCAGCGGTAAAAGGAGGGGCAGTGAAAAACTGTTTTTT. It codes for CASGKRRGSEKLFF.

The rearrangement links TRBV4-3 to TRBJ1-2; D gene unclear. This CDR3 is 19 amino acids long. The ends were cut back, 0 bases at V and 5 bases at J, with 25 bases in the middle. Looked up from germline, CDR1 is LGHNA and CDR2 is YSLEER. CDR3 residues: CASSQESLGQSLPQYGYTF. The CDR3 bases are TGCGCCAGCAGCCAAGAGAGCCTTGGGCAGAGCCTCCCGCAGTATGGCTACACCTTC.

The gene calls are TRBV2 and TRBJ1-2; D ambiguous. The V gene's germline CDR1 is SNHLY and CDR2 FYNNEI. CDR3 length: 16 residues. V was cut by 7 bases and J by 1 base, with 19 bases left in between. The CDR3 spells CASTPSRRIYNYGYTF. DNA of the CDR3: TGTGCCAGCACTCCCTCCCGGAGGATTTATAACTATGGCTACACCTTC. Together with reference TRBV2 and TRBJ1-2, the CDR3 gives the full variable domain: EPEVTQTPSHQVTQMGQEVILRCVPISNHLYFYWYRQILGQKVEFLVSFYNNEISEKSEIFDDQFSVERPDGSNFTLKIRSTKLEDSAMYFCASTPSRRIYNYGYTFGSGTRLTVV.

The rearrangement links TRBV4-2 to TRBJ2-2; D might be TRBD2 (6 bases). Looked up from germline, CDR1 is LGHNA and CDR2 is YNFKEQ. The germline V and J ends were trimmed by 1 base and 6 bases, with 12 bases remaining between them. This CDR3 has 15 residues. CDR3 nucleotides: TGTGCCAGCAGCCAAGCCACTAGCTCCCCCGGGGAGCTGTTTTTT. This codes for CASSQATSSPGELFF.

V usage is TRBV9 and J usage is TRBJ2-1; 13 bases line up with TRBD2. V was pared by 3 bases and J by 4 bases, with 7 bases of the junction left unmatched. Germline V gene sequence: CDR1 SGDLS, CDR2 YYNGEE. This CDR3 spans 17 amino acids. The CDR3 bases are TGTGCCAGCAGCGCAATGACTAGCGGGGGGCGATACAATGAGCAGTTCTTC. This encodes CASSAMTSGGRYNEQFF.

CDR3 amino acids: CASSFQGAEGYTF. As DNA, the CDR3 is TGTGCCAGCAGCTTCCAGGGGGCGGAAGGCTACACCTTC. The rearrangement joins TRBV7-2 to TRBJ1-2; 8 bases align to TRBD1. The trim removed 3 bases at V and 8 bases at J, leaving 5 bases unmatched. The CDR3 sequence is 13 residues long. CDR1 and CDR2 from the germline V gene are SGHTA and FQGNSA.

The CDR3, as DNA: TGTGCCATCAGTGATATGAATCAGCCCCAGCATTTT. It specifies CAISDMNQPQHF. The V and J genes are TRBV10-3 and TRBJ1-5; D call uncertain. The CDR3 spans 12 residues. From germline, CDR1 is ENHRY and CDR2 SYGVKD. V lost 3 bases and J lost 4, with 4 bases in between.

This chain's CDR3 is CASSPRGGDYNEQFF. The CDR3 nucleotides are TGCGCCAGCAGCCCGCGCGGGGGGGACTACAATGAGCAGTTCTTC. The chain employs TRBV5-1 and TRBJ2-1, with 9 positions matching TRBD2. The J segment lost 3 bases and the V segment lost 4 bases, leaving 5 bases of the junction unmatched. Germline V gene sequence: CDR1 SGHRS, CDR2 YFSETQ. The CDR3 is made up of 15 amino acids. Full variable domain (outside the CDR3, taken from reference TRBV5-1 and TRBJ2-1): KAGVTQTPRYLIKTRGQQVTLSCSPISGHRSVSWYQQTPGQGLQFLFEYFSETQRNKGNFPGRFSGRQFSNSRSEMNVSTLELGDSALYLCASSPRGGDYNEQFFGPGTRLTVL.

V is TRBV11-2 and J is TRBJ2-2, with TRBD2 identical over 8 bases. This CDR3 spans 16 amino acids. The V gene's germline CDR1 is SGHAT and CDR2 FQNNGV. V shed 1 base, J shed 3 bases, and the junction held 4 bases outside the gene matches. Here the CDR3 DNA reads TGTGCCAGCAGCTTAGGCACTAGCGGATACACCGGGGAGCTGTTTTTT. Protein sequence: CASSLGTSGYTGELFF.

J is TRBJ2-1 and V is TRBV5-4; 9 nucleotides agree with TRBD2. This CDR3 is built from 15 residues. CDR1 and CDR2 (germline): SGHNT, YYREEE (reference sequence). V shed 3 bases, J shed 9 bases, and the junction held 10 bases outside the gene matches. The CDR3 loop is CASSSGTSRVGEQFF. In DNA, the CDR3 is TGTGCCAGCAGCTCCGGGACTAGCAGGGTTGGTGAGCAGTTCTTC.

V is TRBV28 and J is TRBJ1-2, with 7 bases aligning to TRBD1. CDR3 length: 13 residues. Trimming took 6 bases from V and 7 from J; bases not matched to a gene: 8. The germline CDR1 and CDR2 sequences are MDHEN and SYDVKM. In nucleotides, the CDR3 is TGTGCCAGCAGCAGGGGGTTGGGCGGTGGCTACACCTTC. This codes for CASSRGLGGGYTF.

This clone was seen only once. The genes are TRBV30 and TRBJ2-7, with D maybe TRBD1 (5 bases). Trimming stripped 2 bases from V and 5 bases from J, with 13 bases between. The CDR3 has 13 amino acids. Per germline, CDR1 GTSNPN and CDR2 SVGIG (reference sequence). The CDR3 DNA is TGTGCCTGGAGTTTCGGCCTCAGGGACGAGCAGTACTTC. Translation gives CAWSFGLRDEQYF.

This clone appeared a few times. The chain employs TRBV5-6 and TRBJ1-5, with 8 bases aligning to TRBD1. V lost 4 bases and J lost 4; bases outside the gene matches: 19. CDR3 length: 19 residues. Germline CDR1 is SGHDT and CDR2 is YYEEEE. This chain's CDR3 is CASSSFRTGTIVGNQPQHF. CDR3 in DNA: TGTGCCAGCAGCAGCTTCCGGACAGGGACCATAGTTGGGAATCAGCCCCAGCATTTT. The full variable domain, its missing parts supplied by reference TRBV5-6 and TRBJ1-5, is DAGVTQSPTHLIKTRGQQVTLRCSPKSGHDTVSWYQQALGQGPQFIFQYYEEEERQRGNFPDRFSGHQFPNYSSELNVNALLLGDSALYLCASSSFRTGTIVGNQPQHFGDGTRLSIL.

The chain carries TRBV7-8 and TRBJ2-3, with D perhaps matching TRBD1 (6 bases). Between the trimmed V and J ends, which lost 6 bases and 2 bases, there was a span of 18 bases. The CDR3 length is 16 residues. From germline, CDR1 is SGHVS and CDR2 FQNEAQ. The DNA of the CDR3 is TGTGCCAGCAGTATACTCGCCCAGGGGCCCACAGATACGCAGTATTTT. Amino acid sequence: CASSILAQGPTDTQYF.

The rearrangement links TRBV5-6 to TRBJ1-5; TRBD1 matches 7 bases. Germline V gene sequence: CDR1 SGHDT, CDR2 YYEEEE. The CDR3 runs 15 residues. V gave up 1 base and J gave up 6 bases; unmatched junction bases: 7. In DNA form, the CDR3 reads TGTGCCAGCAGCTTGTTCAGTCCAGGGGGTCAGCCCCAGCATTTT. Translated: CASSLFSPGGQPQHF. Full variable domain (missing parts from reference TRBV5-6 and TRBJ1-5): DAGVTQSPTHLIKTRGQQVTLRCSPKSGHDTVSWYQQALGQGPQFIFQYYEEEERQRGNFPDRFSGHQFPNYSSELNVNALLLGDSALYLCASSLFSPGGQPQHFGDGTRLSIL.

In regard to this clone: Other DNA sequences of this sample code for an identical CDR3. The genes are TRBV6-5 and TRBJ1-1, with D perhaps matching TRBD1 (5 bases). Germline loops: CDR1 MNHEY, CDR2 SVGAGI. Trimming removed 5 bases from V and 0 bases from J, with 10 bases in between. CDR3 size: 14 residues. CDR3 nucleotides: TGTGCCAGCAGTCCCGACAGATTGAACACTGAAGCTTTCTTT. It codes for CASSPDRLNTEAFF.